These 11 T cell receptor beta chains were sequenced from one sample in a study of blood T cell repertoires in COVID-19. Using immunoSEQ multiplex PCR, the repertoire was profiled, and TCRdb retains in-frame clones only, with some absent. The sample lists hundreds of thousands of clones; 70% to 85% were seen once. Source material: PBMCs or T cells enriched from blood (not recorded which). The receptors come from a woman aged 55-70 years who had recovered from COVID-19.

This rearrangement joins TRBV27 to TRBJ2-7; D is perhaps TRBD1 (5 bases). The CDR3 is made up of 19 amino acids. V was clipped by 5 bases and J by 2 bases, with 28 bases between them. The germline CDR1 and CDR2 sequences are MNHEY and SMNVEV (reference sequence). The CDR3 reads CASSPPPSYQGSFAYEQYF. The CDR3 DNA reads TGTGCCAGCAGTCCACCCCCCAGCTATCAGGGAAGCTTCGCCTACGAGCAGTACTTC.

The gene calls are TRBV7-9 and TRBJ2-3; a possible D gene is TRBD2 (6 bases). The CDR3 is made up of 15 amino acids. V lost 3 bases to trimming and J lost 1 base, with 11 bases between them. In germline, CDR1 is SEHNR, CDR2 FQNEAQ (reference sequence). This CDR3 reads CASSFRLEGTDTQYF. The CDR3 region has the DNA TGTGCCAGCAGCTTTCGACTAGAGGGCACAGATACGCAGTATTTT.

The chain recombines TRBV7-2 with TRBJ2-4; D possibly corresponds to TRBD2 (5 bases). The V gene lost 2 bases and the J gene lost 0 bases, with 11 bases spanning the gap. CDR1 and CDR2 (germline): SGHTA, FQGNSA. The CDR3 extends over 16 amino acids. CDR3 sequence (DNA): TGTGCCAGCAGCTTAAGCGGAGAGTTAGCCAAAAACATTCAGTACTTC. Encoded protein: CASSLSGELAKNIQYF.

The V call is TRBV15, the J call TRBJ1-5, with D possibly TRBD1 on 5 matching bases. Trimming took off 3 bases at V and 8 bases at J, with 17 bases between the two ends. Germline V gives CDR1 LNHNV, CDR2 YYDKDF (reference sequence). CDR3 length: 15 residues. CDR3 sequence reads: CATSRGSGVQEPQHF. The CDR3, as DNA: TGTGCCACCAGCAGGGGGTCGGGGGTCCAGGAGCCCCAGCATTTT.

The CDR3 loop is CASSPFGTTNTGELFF. CDR3 bases: TGTGCCAGCAGCCCGTTTGGGACAACGAACACCGGGGAGCTGTTTTTT. The chain couples TRBV11-2 to TRBJ2-2; D perhaps matches TRBD1 (6 bases). Germline V CDR1 and CDR2: SGHAT, FQNNGV. The V end was cut by 5 bases, the J end by 0 bases, with 13 bases between. The CDR3 covers 16 residues.

This CDR3 is CASSSSTEHYGYTF. The CDR3 DNA reads as TGTGCCAGCAGTTCGTCGACAGAACACTATGGCTACACCTTC. V gene TRBV5-5 combines with J gene TRBJ1-2; D is possibly TRBD1 (5 bases). V dropped 5 bases and J dropped 3 bases, with 14 bases sitting between them. The CDR3 loop spans 14 amino acids. The germline CDR1 and CDR2 sequences are SGHKS and YYEKEE (reference sequence).

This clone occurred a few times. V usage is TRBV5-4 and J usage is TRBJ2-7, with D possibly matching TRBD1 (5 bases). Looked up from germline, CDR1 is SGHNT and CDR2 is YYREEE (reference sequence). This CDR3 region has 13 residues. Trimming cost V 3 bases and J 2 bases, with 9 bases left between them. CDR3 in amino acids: CASSSRVPYEQYF. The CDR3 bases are TGTGCCAGCAGCTCCAGGGTCCCCTACGAGCAGTACTTC.

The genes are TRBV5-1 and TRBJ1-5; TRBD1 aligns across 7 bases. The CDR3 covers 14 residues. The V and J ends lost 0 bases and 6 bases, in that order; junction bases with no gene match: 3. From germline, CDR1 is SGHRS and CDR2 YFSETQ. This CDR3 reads CASSLEGARQPQHF. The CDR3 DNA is TGCGCCAGCAGCTTGGAGGGGGCACGTCAGCCCCAGCATTTT.

The CDR3 loop is CASSFVGGTDTQYF. In nucleotides, the CDR3 is TGTGCCAGCAGCTTTGTAGGGGGCACAGATACGCAGTATTTT. The chain is built from TRBV7-9 and TRBJ2-3; D is possibly TRBD1 (5 bases). This CDR3 has 14 residues. Germline V gene sequence: CDR1 SEHNR, CDR2 FQNEAQ (reference sequence). With 3 bases removed from V and 1 base from J, the gap between germline ends came to 8 bases.

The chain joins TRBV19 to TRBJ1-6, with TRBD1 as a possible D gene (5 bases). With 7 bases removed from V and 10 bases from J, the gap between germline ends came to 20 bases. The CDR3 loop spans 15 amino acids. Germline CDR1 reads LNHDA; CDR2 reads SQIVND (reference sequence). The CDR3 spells CASTPTGGGDSPLHF. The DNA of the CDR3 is TGTGCCAGTACCCCTACGGGGGGGGGAGACTCACCCCTCCACTTT.

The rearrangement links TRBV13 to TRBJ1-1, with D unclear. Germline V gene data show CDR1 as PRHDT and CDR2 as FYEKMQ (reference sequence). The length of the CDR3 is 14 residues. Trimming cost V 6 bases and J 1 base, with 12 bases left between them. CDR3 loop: CASSRAGSNTEAFF. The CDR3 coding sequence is TGTGCCAGCAGTCGTGCGGGATCGAACACTGAAGCTTTCTTT.